Listed below are T cell receptor beta chains from one sample, sequenced in a study of CD8 T cells in ankylosing spondylitis. MiXCR, applied by TCRdb to the 5' RACE reads, yields one record per CDR3 protein. This sample yields about 420,000 distinct CDR3 sequences, of which 20% to 25% are seen a single time; about a sixth belongs to the top ten. The sequenced material came from blood, either unsorted or a sorted T cell fraction (not recorded which). Receptors originate from a male donor with ankylosing spondylitis. CDR3s include the opening cysteine and the closing phenylalanine or tryptophan. The order of the fields is clone size, J gene, V gene, D gene, CDR3 DNA, CDR3 protein. D genes are given only for firm matches. Clone size is given for some rows only: seen once, a few or many times, or a class if the clone is expanded.

>few|TRBJ1-1|TRBV25-1|NA
TGTGCCAGCAGTGGGGTGGGACCCGAATTTCTTGAAGCTTTCTTT
CASSGVGPEFLEAFF
>many|TRBJ2-7|TRBV28|TRBD2
TGTGCCAGCAGTTCTAGCGGGAACTACGAGCAGTACTTC
CASSSSGNYEQYF
>NA|TRBJ2-2|TRBV9|NA
TGTGCCAGCAGCGTACCGACCGGGGAGCTGTTTTTT
CASSVPTGELFF
>NA|TRBJ2-5|TRBV15|TRBD2
TGTGCCACCAGTACTAGTCTAGGCGGGAGAGAGACCCAGTACTTC
CATSTSLGGRETQYF
>NA|TRBJ1-2|TRBV5-1|NA
TGCGCCAGCAGCTTTGCGGGGGATTATGGCTACACCTTC
CASSFAGDYGYTF
>few|TRBJ1-5|TRBV5-1|NA
TGCGCCAGCAGCTTGGGGAGTAATAGCAATCAGCCCCAGCATTTT
CASSLGSNSNQPQHF
>few|TRBJ1-1|TRBV18|NA
TGTGCCAGCTCACCACTGGGGGGATGGAACACTGAAGCTTTCTTT
CASSPLGGWNTEAFF
>NA|TRBJ2-7|TRBV7-2|TRBD2
TGTGCCAGCAGCCCCAGCGGGAGGGCCCGTGGGGAGCAGTACTTC
CASSPSGRARGEQYF
>NA|TRBJ1-4|TRBV18|TRBD1
TGTGCCAGCTCACCTGCCCAGGGGGCCAGTGAAAAACTGTTTTTT
CASSPAQGASEKLFF
>NA|TRBJ2-7|TRBV5-1|NA
TGCGCCAGCAGCTCGCCCTTCGGGACTGCCTCCTACGAGCAGTACTTC
CASSSPFGTASYEQYF
>NA|TRBJ2-1|TRBV30|TRBD1
TGTGCCTGGTTCCCCGGGACAGGGCCCCCCAATGAGCAGTTCTTC
CAWFPGTGPPNEQFF
>few|TRBJ1-1|TRBV7-9|NA
TGTGCCAGCAGCAGAGATAGAGAAGCCTCAAGGGCTGAAGCTTTCTTT
CASSRDREASRAEAFF
>few|TRBJ2-6|TRBV10-3|NA
TGTGCCATCAGTGGAGGTGGTGGAGGTGGGGCCAACGTCCTGACTTTC
CAISGGGGGGANVLTF
>NA|TRBJ1-1|TRBV6-1|TRBD1
TGTGCCAGCAGCCGAAACCGACAGGGTTCAGCTTTCTTT
CASSRNRQGSAFF
>few|TRBJ1-1|TRBV5-1|NA
TGCGCCAGCTCCCAGGCGGCGGGAAGGACAACTGAAGCTTTCTTT
CASSQAAGRTTEAFF
>NA|TRBJ2-7|TRBV19|NA
TGTGCCAGTACCCCAGCGGGCAGCTACGAGCAGTACTTC
CASTPAGSYEQYF
>few|TRBJ1-1|TRBV5-1|NA
TGCGCCAGCAGCATGGGAGAGTATGGAGCTTTCTTT
CASSMGEYGAFF
>few|TRBJ1-2|TRBV19|TRBD1
TGTGCCAGTAGTATCTTGGACAGGAGGAACTATGGCTACACCTTC
CASSILDRRNYGYTF
>few|TRBJ2-7|TRBV19|TRBD2
TGTGCCAGTAGTCCACGGGGACTAGCGGGTTACGAGCAGTACTTC
CASSPRGLAGYEQYF
>NA|TRBJ2-5|TRBV4-2|TRBD1
TGTGCCAGCAAAGGACAGGGCGGAGAGACCCAGTACTTC
CASKGQGGETQYF
>few|TRBJ1-5|TRBV24-1|NA
TGTGCCACCAGTGACCCCAGGACAGTCAATCAGCCCCAGCATTTT
CATSDPRTVNQPQHF
>many|TRBJ2-5|TRBV5-5|NA
TGTGCCAGCAGCCGAACGTCTAATACCGAGACCCAGTACTTC
CASSRTSNTETQYF
>few|TRBJ2-1|TRBV20-1|NA
TGCAGTGCTAGAATGGCGAGGGAGTTCTACAATGAGCAGTTCTTC
CSARMAREFYNEQFF
>NA|TRBJ2-7|TRBV6-2/TRBV6-3|TRBD2
TGTGCCAGCACCCGGTTGCGGGAGGGCAACGAGCAGTACTTC
CASTRLREGNEQYF
>NA|TRBJ1-1|TRBV29-1|NA
TGCAGCGTTGCTCAGACCTTGAACACTGAAGCTTTCTTT
CSVAQTLNTEAFF
>many|TRBJ1-5|TRBV6-5|NA
TGTGCCAGCAGTTACTCGCGGGGGGGTCAGCCCCAGCATTTT
CASSYSRGGQPQHF
>few|TRBJ1-5|TRBV29-1|TRBD1
TGCAGCGTCCTTGGACAGGGTGGTCAGCCCCAGCATTTT
CSVLGQGGQPQHF
>NA|TRBJ1-3|TRBV15|NA
TGTGCCACCGGTCCCGGGACCGTTGGAAACACCATATATTTT
CATGPGTVGNTIYF
>NA|TRBJ2-2|TRBV6-5|NA
TGTGCCAGCAGTTACTCGGGGCAGGTGGAGGGCGGGGAGCTGTTTTTT
CASSYSGQVEGGELFF
>NA|TRBJ1-5|TRBV19|NA
TGTGCCAGTAGTATAGAAAACAGATCCGATCAGCCCCAGCATTTT
CASSIENRSDQPQHF
>many|TRBJ1-1|TRBV29-1|NA
TGCAGCGTTGTGGTTCAGGGATTGCGAGCTTTCTTT
CSVVVQGLRAFF
>NA|TRBJ2-7|TRBV2|TRBD2
TGTGCCAGCAGTGTAGGGGGGACTAGCGGGAGTAGAGAGCAGTACTTC
CASSVGGTSGSREQYF
>NA|TRBJ1-5|TRBV7-2|NA
TGTGCCAGCAGCGAACCCGTGGGGGTACGGCCCCAGCATTTT
CASSEPVGVRPQHF
>NA|TRBJ1-1|TRBV3-1|NA
TGTGCCAGCAGCCAAACGCAGACGAACACTGAAGCTTTCTTT
CASSQTQTNTEAFF
>NA|TRBJ2-3|TRBV24-1|NA
TGTGCCACCAGTTCCGGTACTGGACCCCCGGATACGCAGTATTTT
CATSSGTGPPDTQYF
>NA|TRBJ1-4|TRBV2|NA
TGTGCCAGCACCGGAGGCGGGGCAGGAACTAATGAAAAACTGTTTTTT
CASTGGGAGTNEKLFF
>NA|TRBJ2-2|TRBV18|NA
TGTGCCAGCTCACCTAGGCACAGCACCGGGGAGCTGTTTTTT
CASSPRHSTGELFF
>NA|TRBJ2-6|TRBV12-3/TRBV12-4|NA
TGTGCCAGCCTGAGGGAGCTGGGGGCCAACGTCCTGACTTTC
CASLRELGANVLTF
>many|TRBJ2-1|TRBV14|TRBD1
TGTGCCAGCAGCAACGGACAGGGAGAGTACTACAATGAGCAGTTCTTC
CASSNGQGEYYNEQFF
>NA|TRBJ2-7|TRBV2|NA
TGTGCCAGCAGTGGGGGACACGCCTACGAGCAGTACTTC
CASSGGHAYEQYF
>NA|TRBJ1-5|TRBV6-1|TRBD1
TGTGCCAGCACCGACAGGGGAAGCAATCAGCCCCAGCATTTT
CASTDRGSNQPQHF
>NA|TRBJ2-1|TRBV12-3/TRBV12-4|TRBD1
TGTGCCAGCAGTTTAGAGTGGGGCGGGACAGGCAATGAGCAGTTCTTC
CASSLEWGGTGNEQFF
>many|TRBJ1-4|TRBV9|NA
TGTGCCAGCAGCGTAGAAGGCGGGACTGGGATAAATGAAAAACTGTTTTTT
CASSVEGGTGINEKLFF
>NA|TRBJ2-2|TRBV30|TRBD1
TGTGCCTGGAGGACAGGGGTGTTGTCCGGGGAGCTGTTTTTT
CAWRTGVLSGELFF
>NA|TRBJ2-3|TRBV10-3|TRBD2
TGTGCCATCAAAACGGGAGGGTCAGATACGCAGTATTTT
CAIKTGGSDTQYF
>NA|TRBJ2-3|TRBV2|NA
TGTGCCAGCAGTGGCGGCGGACCGGTAGGCCCACCAGATACGCAGTATTTT
CASSGGGPVGPPDTQYF
>few|TRBJ1-1|TRBV29-1|NA
TGCAGCGTTTGTTGGGGGGGGGATGACACTGAAGCTTTCTTT
CSVCWGGDDTEAFF
>NA|TRBJ2-6|TRBV20-1|NA
TGCAGTGCTACCTTAGCAGGAGTCTCTGGGGCCAACGTCCTGACTTTC
CSATLAGVSGANVLTF
>NA|TRBJ1-5|TRBV29-1|NA
TGCAGCGTTGGGGATATCAGCAATCAGCCCCAGCATTTT
CSVGDISNQPQHF
>few|TRBJ2-3|TRBV15|NA
TGTGCCACCAGCCGGGCGGAGCCCACAGATACGCAGTATTTT
CATSRAEPTDTQYF
>many|TRBJ2-7|TRBV7-2|NA
TGTGCCAGCAGCTTAGACCCTAATTACGAGCAGTACTTC
CASSLDPNYEQYF
>many|TRBJ2-2|TRBV5-1|TRBD1
TGCGCCAGCAGCCAGCTATTGGGAGGCAGGGGGCAGAACACCGGGGAGCTGTTTTTT
CASSQLLGGRGQNTGELFF
>NA|TRBJ1-1|TRBV4-2|TRBD1
TGTGCCAGCAGCCAAGGAAACAGGGGGCCGAACACTGAAGCTTTCTTT
CASSQGNRGPNTEAFF
>NA|TRBJ2-1|TRBV29-1|NA
TGCAGCGTTGAACGCCGACGGAACAATGAGCAGTTCTTC
CSVERRRNNEQFF
>few|TRBJ2-1|TRBV15|TRBD1
TGTGCCACCAGCAGAGATTGGGACAGTCACAATGAGCAGTTCTTC
CATSRDWDSHNEQFF